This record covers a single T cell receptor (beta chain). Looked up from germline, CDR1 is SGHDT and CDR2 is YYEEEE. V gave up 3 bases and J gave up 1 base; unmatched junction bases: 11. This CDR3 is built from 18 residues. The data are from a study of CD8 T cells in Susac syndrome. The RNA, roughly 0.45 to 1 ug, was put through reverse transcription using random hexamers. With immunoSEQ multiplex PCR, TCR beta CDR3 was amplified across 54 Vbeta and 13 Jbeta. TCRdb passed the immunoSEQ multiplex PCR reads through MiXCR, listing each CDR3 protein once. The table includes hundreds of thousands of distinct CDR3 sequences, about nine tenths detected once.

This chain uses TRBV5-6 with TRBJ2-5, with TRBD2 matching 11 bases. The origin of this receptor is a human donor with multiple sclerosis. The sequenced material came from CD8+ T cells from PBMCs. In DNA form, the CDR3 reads TGTGCCAGCAGCTCCCTATTACTAGCGGGGGACTTCCAAGAGACCCAGTACTTC. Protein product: CASSSLLLAGDFQETQYF.